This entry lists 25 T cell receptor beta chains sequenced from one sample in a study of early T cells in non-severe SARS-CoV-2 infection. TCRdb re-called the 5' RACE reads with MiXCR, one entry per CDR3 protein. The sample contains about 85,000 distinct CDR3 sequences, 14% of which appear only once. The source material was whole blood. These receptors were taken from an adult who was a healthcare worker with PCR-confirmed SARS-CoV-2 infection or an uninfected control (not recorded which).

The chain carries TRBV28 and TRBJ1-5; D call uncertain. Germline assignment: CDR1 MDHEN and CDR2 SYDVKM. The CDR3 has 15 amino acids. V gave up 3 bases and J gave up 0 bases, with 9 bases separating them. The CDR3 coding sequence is TGTGCCAGCAGTTTCCGGAGGAGTAGCAATCAGCCCCAGCATTTT. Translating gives CASSFRRSSNQPQHF.

The CDR3, as DNA: TGTGCCAGCAGCCAAGAAGGAGGGACGTGGCCAGATACGCAGTATTTT. Its protein product is CASSQEGGTWPDTQYF. This sequence joins TRBV14 and TRBJ2-3, with D possibly matching TRBD2 (6 bases). Germline V gene sequence: CDR1 SGHDN, CDR2 FVKESK. CDR3 length: 16 residues. V lost 0 bases to trimming and J lost 4 bases, with 14 bases between them.

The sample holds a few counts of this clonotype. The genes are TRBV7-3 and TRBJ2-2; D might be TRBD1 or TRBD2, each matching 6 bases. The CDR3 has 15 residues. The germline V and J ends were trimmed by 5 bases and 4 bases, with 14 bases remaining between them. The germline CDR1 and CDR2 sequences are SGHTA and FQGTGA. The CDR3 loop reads CASSHRGGRTGELFF. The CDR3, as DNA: TGTGCCAGCAGCCATCGAGGGGGGCGCACCGGGGAGCTGTTTTTT.

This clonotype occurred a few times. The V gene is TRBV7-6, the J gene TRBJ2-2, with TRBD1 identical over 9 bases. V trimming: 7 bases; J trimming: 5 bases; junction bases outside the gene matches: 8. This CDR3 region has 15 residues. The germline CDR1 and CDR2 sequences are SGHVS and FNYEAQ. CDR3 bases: TGTGCCAGCACCCTACAGGGGGCAGGGACCGGGGAGCTGTTTTTT. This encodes CASTLQGAGTGELFF.

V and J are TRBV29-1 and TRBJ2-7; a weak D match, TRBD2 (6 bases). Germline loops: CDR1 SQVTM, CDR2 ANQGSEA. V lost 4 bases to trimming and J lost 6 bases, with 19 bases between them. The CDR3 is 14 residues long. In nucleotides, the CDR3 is TGCAGCGTTGTCGGGGACCCGGGACTCTCCGAGCAGTACTTC. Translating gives CSVVGDPGLSEQYF.

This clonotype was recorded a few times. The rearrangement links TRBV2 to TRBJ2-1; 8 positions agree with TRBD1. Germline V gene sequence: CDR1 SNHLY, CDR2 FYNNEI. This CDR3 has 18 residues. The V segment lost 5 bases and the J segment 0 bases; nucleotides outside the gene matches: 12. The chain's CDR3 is CASSTGTGLISSYNEQFF. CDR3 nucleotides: TGTGCCAGCAGTACTGGGACAGGTTTGATAAGCTCCTACAATGAGCAGTTCTTC.

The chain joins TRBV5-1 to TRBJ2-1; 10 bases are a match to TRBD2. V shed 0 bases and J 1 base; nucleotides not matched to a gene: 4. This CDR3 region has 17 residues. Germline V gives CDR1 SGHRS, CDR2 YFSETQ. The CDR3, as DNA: TGCGCCAGCAGCTTGGCCCCAGCGGGAGGGTCCTACAATGAGCAGTTCTTC. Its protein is CASSLAPAGGSYNEQFF.

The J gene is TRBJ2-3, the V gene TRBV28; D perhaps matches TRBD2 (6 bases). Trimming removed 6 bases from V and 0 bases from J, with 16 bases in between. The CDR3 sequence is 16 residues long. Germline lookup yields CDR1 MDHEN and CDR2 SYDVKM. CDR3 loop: CASRTPTEGSTDTQYF. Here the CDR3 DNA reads TGTGCCAGCAGAACCCCGACGGAGGGAAGCACAGATACGCAGTATTTT.

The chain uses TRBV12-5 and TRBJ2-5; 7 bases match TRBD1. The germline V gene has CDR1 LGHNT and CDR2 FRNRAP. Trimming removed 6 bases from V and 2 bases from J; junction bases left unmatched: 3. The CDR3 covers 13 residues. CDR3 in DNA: TGTGCTAGTGGGGGGACAGCACAAGAGACCCAGTACTTC. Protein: CASGGTAQETQYF.

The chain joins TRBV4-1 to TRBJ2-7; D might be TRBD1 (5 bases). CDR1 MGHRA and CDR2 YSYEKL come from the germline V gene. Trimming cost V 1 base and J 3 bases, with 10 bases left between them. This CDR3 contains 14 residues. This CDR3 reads CASSQGGQDYEQYF. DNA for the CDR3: TGCGCCAGCAGCCAAGGGGGCCAGGACTACGAGCAGTACTTC.

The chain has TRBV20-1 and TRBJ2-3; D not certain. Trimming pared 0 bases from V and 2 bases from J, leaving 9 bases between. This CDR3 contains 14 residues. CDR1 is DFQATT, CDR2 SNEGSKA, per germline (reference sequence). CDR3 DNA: TGCAGTGCTAGAGATCCACTTTCCACAGATACGCAGTATTTT. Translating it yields CSARDPLSTDTQYF.

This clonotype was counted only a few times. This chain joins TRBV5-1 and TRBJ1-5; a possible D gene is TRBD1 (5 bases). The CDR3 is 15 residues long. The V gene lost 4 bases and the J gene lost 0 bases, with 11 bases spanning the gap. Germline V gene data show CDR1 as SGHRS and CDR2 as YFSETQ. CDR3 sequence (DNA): TGCGCCAGCAGCGCCGGGGCGAATAGCAATCAGCCCCAGCATTTT. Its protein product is CASSAGANSNQPQHF.

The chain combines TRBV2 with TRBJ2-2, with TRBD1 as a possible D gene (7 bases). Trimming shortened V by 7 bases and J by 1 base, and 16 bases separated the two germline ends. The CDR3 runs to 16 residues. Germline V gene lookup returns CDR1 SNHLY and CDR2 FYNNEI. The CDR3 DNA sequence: TGTGCCAGCAAAGGGCGGAGGGACAGGAACACCGGGGAGCTGTTTTTT. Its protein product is CASKGRRDRNTGELFF.

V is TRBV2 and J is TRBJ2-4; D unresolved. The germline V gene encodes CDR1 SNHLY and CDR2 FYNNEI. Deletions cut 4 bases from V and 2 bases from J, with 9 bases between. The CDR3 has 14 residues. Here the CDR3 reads CASSAGAPKNIQYF. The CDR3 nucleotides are TGTGCCAGCAGTGCGGGTGCGCCCAAAAACATTCAGTACTTC. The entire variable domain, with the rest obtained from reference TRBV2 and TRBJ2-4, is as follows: EPEVTQTPSHQVTQMGQEVILRCVPISNHLYFYWYRQILGQKVEFLVSFYNNEISEKSEIFDDQFSVERPDGSNFTLKIRSTKLEDSAMYFCASSAGAPKNIQYFGAGTRLSVL.

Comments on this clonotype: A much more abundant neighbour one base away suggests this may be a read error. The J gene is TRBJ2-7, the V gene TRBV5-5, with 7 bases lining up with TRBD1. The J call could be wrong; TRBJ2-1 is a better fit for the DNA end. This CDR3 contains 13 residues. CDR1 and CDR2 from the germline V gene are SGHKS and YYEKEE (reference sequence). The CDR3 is CASSLQGKGEQFF. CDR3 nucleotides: TGTGCCAGCAGCCTACAGGGGAAAGGCGAGCAGTTCTTC.

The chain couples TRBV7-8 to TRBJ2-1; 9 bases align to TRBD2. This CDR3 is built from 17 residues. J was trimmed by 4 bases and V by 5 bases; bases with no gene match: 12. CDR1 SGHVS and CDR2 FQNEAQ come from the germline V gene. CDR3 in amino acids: CASSPPAPSGGYNEQFF. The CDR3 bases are TGTGCCAGCAGCCCCCCGGCCCCCAGCGGGGGGTACAATGAGCAGTTCTTC.

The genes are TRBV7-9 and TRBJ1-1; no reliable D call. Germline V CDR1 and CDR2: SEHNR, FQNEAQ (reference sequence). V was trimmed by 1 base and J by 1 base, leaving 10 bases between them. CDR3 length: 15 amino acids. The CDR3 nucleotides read TGTGCCAGCAGCTTAGTTCCATCGGGGAACACTGAAGCTTTCTTT. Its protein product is CASSLVPSGNTEAFF.

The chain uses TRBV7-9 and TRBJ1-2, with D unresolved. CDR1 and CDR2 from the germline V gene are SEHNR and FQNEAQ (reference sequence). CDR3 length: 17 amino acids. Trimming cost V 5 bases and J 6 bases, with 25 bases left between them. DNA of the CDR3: TGTGCCAGCAGCCTGCCCCCCGCGGATCCCCCGGGTGATGGCTACACCTTC. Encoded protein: CASSLPPADPPGDGYTF.

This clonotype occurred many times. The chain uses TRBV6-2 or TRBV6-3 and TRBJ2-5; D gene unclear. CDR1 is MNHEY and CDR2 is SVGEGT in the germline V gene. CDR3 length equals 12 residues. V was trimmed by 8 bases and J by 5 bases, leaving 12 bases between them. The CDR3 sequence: CASGWTGETQYF. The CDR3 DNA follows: TGTGCCAGCGGTTGGACCGGTGAGACCCAGTACTTC.

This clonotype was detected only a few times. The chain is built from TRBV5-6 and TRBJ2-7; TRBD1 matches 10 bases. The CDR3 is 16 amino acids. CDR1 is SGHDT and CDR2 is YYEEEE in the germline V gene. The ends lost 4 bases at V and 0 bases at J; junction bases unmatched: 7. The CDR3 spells CASSPGTGDSSYEQYF. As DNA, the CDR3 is TGTGCCAGCAGCCCGGGGACAGGGGACAGCTCCTACGAGCAGTACTTC.

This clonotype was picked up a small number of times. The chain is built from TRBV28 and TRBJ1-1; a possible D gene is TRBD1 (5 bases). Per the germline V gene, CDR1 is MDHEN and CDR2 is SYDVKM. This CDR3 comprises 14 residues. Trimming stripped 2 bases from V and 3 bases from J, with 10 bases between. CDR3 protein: CASSLNGGYTEAFF. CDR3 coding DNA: TGTGCCAGCAGTTTAAATGGGGGGTACACTGAAGCTTTCTTT.

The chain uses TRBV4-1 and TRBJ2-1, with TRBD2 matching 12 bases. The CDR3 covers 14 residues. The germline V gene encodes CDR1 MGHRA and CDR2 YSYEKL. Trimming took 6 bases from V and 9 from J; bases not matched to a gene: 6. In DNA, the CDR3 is TGCGCCAGCAGTTTACTAGCGGGAGGAAGTGAGCAGTTCTTC. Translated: CASSLLAGGSEQFF.

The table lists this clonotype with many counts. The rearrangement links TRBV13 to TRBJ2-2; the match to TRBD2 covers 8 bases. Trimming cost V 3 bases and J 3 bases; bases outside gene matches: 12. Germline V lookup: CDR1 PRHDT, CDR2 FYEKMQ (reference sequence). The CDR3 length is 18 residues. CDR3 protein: CASSLGPEREGDTGELFF. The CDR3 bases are TGTGCCAGCAGCTTGGGCCCCGAACGGGAGGGAGACACCGGGGAGCTGTTTTTT.

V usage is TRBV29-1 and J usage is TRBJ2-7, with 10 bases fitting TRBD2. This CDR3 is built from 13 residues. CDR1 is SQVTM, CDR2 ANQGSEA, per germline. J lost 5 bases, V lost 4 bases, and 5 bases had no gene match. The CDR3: CSVAPSGSDEQYF. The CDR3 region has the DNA TGCAGCGTTGCTCCTAGCGGGAGCGACGAGCAGTACTTC.

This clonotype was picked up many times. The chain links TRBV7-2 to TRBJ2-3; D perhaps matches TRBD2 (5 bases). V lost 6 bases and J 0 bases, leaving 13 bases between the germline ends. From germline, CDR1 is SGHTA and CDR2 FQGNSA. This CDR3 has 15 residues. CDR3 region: CASRSEPGSTDTQYF. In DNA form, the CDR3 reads TGTGCCAGCAGATCAGAGCCGGGGAGCACAGATACGCAGTATTTT.